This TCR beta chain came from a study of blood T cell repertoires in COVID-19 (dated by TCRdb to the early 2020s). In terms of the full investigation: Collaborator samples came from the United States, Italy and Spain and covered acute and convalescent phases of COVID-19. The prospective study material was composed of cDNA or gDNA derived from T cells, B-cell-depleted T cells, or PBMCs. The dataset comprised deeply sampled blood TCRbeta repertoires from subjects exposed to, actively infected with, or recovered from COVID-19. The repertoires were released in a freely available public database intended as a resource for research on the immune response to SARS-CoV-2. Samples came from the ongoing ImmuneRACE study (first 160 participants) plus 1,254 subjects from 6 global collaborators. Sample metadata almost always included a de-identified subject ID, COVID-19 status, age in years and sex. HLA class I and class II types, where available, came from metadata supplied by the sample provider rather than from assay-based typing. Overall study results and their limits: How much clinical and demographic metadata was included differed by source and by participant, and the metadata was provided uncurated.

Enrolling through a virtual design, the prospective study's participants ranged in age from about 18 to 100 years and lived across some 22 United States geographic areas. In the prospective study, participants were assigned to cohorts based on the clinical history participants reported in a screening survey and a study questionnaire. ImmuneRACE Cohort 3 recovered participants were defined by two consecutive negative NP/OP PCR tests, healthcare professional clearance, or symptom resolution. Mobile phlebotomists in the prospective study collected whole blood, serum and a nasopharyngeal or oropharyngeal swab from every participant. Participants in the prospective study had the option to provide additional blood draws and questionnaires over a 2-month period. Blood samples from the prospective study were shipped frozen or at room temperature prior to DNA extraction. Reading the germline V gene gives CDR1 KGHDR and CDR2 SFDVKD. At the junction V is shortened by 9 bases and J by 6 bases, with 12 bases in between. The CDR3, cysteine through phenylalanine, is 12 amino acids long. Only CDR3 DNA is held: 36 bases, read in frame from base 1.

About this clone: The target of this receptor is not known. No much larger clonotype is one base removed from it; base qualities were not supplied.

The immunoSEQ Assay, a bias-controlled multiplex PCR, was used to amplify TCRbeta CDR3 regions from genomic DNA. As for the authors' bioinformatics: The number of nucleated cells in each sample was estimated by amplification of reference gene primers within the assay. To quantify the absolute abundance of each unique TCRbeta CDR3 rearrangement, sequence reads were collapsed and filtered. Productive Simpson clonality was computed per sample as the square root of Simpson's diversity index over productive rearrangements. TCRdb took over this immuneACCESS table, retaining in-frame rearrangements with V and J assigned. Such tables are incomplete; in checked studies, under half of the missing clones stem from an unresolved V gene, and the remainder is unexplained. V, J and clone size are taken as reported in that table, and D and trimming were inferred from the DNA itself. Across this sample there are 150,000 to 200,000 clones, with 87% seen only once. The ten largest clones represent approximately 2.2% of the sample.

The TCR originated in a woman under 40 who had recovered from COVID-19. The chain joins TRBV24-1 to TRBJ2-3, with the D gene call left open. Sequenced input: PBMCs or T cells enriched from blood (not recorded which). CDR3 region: CATRGGEDTQYF. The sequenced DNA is TGTGCCACCCGAGGCGGCGAGGATACGCAGTATTTT.